This T cell receptor beta chain was recovered during a study of OX40 agonist ivuxolimab in advanced cancers. In terms of the full investigation: Ivuxolimab was a fully human IgG2 agonistic monoclonal antibody targeting the costimulatory receptor OX40 (CD134). Prior anti-PD-1, anti-PD-L1 or anti-CTLA-4 therapy was permitted, and checkpoint inhibitors had been received by around 39% of dose-escalation patients. Intravenous ivuxolimab was administered to patients every 2 weeks at six dose levels: 0.01, 0.1, 0.3, 1.5, 3 and 10 mg/kg. The point of sequencing TCRbeta in the periphery was to test whether ivuxolimab changed TCR sequence diversity and drove clonal T-cell expansion. The paper covers the monotherapy dose-escalation part of the phase I ivuxolimab trial, which included N ≈ 50 patients. Partial responses occurred in three dose-escalation patients, of whom one had hepatocellular carcinoma and two had cutaneous melanoma. Among the roughly 50 dose-escalation patients, some 20 had hepatocellular carcinoma, roughly 15 melanoma, 9 renal cell carcinoma and 9 head and neck cancer. In the dose-escalation cohort, 82.7% of patients were male, and the mean age was approximately 55 years, with a range of roughly 23 to 85. What the study reported, not specific to this receptor: Low levels of normalized T-cell clonal expansion were also shown by some nonresponding patients. After ivuxolimab, CD8+ T cells had more expanded clones than CD4+ T cells on average. At doses of 0.1 to 3.0 mg/kg, clonal expansion of both CD4+ and CD8+ blood T cells was observed from baseline to week 6. Partial responders in the 0.1-3.0 mg/kg groups had among the lowest normalized peripheral clonal expansion, especially among CD8+ T cells. The antigen specificity of the clonally expanded peripheral T cells was not determined.

As to this clone: Its antigen is currently not known. Qualities for individual bases were not recorded, and no much larger clone is one base off.

For CDR1 and CDR2, the germline V gene lists SGHAT and FQNNGV. V is pruned by 5 bases and J by 2 bases, leaving 3 bases of the junction without a gene match. The CDR3 runs 15 residues from the cysteine to the phenylalanine. Only the CDR3 part of the read is kept: 45 bases, read in frame from the first base. The trial excluded patients who had a history of autoimmune disease or who were on systemic immunosuppression. Peripheral blood for TCR sequencing was collected from all dose cohorts at baseline, on cycle 4 day 1, and on cycle 7 day 1. Samples were obtained from an open-label, multicenter, first-in-human phase I dose-escalation trial of ivuxolimab. The trial enrolled adults with locally advanced or metastatic head and neck squamous cell, hepatocellular, melanoma or renal cell carcinoma. Before TCR sequencing, CD4+ T cells and CD8+ T cells were sorted from peripheral blood as separate populations.

Genomic DNA was extracted from sorted cells for sequencing of the TCRbeta CDR3 region. The immunoSEQ Assay was used to sequence the TCRbeta CDR3 regions. Here the immuneACCESS table is served through TCRdb, limited to in-frame sequences with V and J called. Missing clones are a known gap in these copies; in checked studies unresolved V genes cover under half, and the rest lacks a known reason. The sample data list tens of thousands of clones, and around 94% of these were observed just once. Approximately 14% of the sample comes from the top ten. This sequence uses TRBV11-2 and TRBJ2-7, with TRBD2 matching 13 junction bases. Sequenced material: CD4+ or CD8+ T cells sorted from blood, taken in a trial of the OX40 agonist ivuxolimab. This TCR came from an adult with an advanced solid tumor such as melanoma, head and neck, liver or kidney cancer. The DNA sequence is given as TGTGCCAGCAGCCCTGGGACTAGCGGGGCCTACGAGCAGTACTTC. The translation is CASSPGTSGAYEQYF.